Presented here are 20 T cell receptor beta chains from one specimen sequenced in a study of blood T cell repertoires in COVID-19. Assay used: immunoSEQ multiplex PCR; TCRdb lists only in-frame clones, some missing. The table has around 130,000 clones, 75% to 85% seen once. Sequencing was carried out using peripheral blood. These receptors were collected from a man of 80 years or more with acute or convalescent COVID-19.

The rearrangement uses TRBV5-1 and TRBJ2-5; TRBD1 matches 9 bases. The CDR3 is 14 residues long. The V gene's germline CDR1 is SGHRS and CDR2 YFSETQ. V shed 3 bases and J 3 bases; nucleotides not matched to a gene: 3. The CDR3 nucleotides read TGCGCCAGCAGCTCGGGGACAGGGAAAGAGACCCAGTACTTC. Translating gives CASSSGTGKETQYF.

V usage is TRBV7-8 and J usage is TRBJ1-1; no clear D. The germline CDR1 and CDR2 sequences are SGHVS and FQNEAQ. CDR3 length equals 14 residues. V gave up 3 bases and J gave up 2 bases, with 10 bases separating them. The CDR3 sequence is CASSLAGINTEAFF. The CDR3 DNA reads TGTGCCAGCAGCTTGGCCGGGATAAACACTGAAGCTTTCTTT.

J is TRBJ1-5 and V is TRBV3-1 (or the pseudogene TRBV3-2), with D possibly matching TRBD1 (5 bases). This CDR3 contains 14 residues. V shed 6 bases and J shed 5 bases, with 14 bases lying between them. Germline V gene lookup returns CDR1 LGHDT and CDR2 YNNKEL (reference sequence). CDR3 sequence reads: CASSRGTRDQPQHF. The CDR3 bases are TGTGCCAGCAGTCGCGGTACCAGGGATCAGCCCCAGCATTTT.

The chain links TRBV10-3 to TRBJ2-1, with 10 bases aligning to TRBD1. This CDR3 has 15 residues. Per the germline V gene, CDR1 is ENHRY and CDR2 is SYGVKD. With V trimmed by 5 bases and J by 5 bases, 6 bases remained unmatched. Written as DNA, the CDR3 is TGTGCCATCAGTACGGGACAGGGGATGAACAATGAGCAGTTCTTC. Translating it yields CAISTGQGMNNEQFF.

This clone was seen only a few times. The chain combines TRBV3-1 (or the pseudogene TRBV3-2) with TRBJ1-3, with D uncertain. This CDR3 contains 15 residues. CDR1 is LGHDT, CDR2 YNNKEL, per germline (reference sequence). The V gene lost 0 bases and the J gene lost 0 bases, with 6 bases spanning the gap. The CDR3 reads CASSQDWLSGNTIYF. CDR3 sequence (DNA): TGTGCCAGCAGCCAAGATTGGCTCTCTGGAAACACCATATATTTT.

The V and J genes are TRBV15 and TRBJ1-5; 9 bases line up with TRBD1. Germline V lookup: CDR1 LNHNV, CDR2 YYDKDF (reference sequence). The J segment lost 7 bases and the V segment lost 1 base, leaving 8 bases of the junction unmatched. The CDR3 has 16 amino acids. Here the CDR3 reads CATSRAGQGTVQPQHF. For the CDR3, the DNA is TGTGCCACCAGCAGAGCGGGACAGGGCACAGTCCAGCCCCAGCATTTT.

This sequence joins TRBV30 and TRBJ2-6; D uncertain. The ends were cut back, 0 bases at V and 0 bases at J, with 6 bases in the middle. CDR3 length: 15 amino acids. Germline CDR1 is GTSNPN and CDR2 is SVGIG (reference sequence). CDR3 in DNA: TGTGCCTGGAGTGTACAGAGCTCTGGGGCCAACGTCCTGACTTTC. Its protein is CAWSVQSSGANVLTF.

The V call is TRBV19, the J call TRBJ2-7, with TRBD1 matching over 8 bases. Trimming removed 5 bases from V and 7 bases from J; junction bases left unmatched: 10. Germline V CDR1 and CDR2: LNHDA, SQIVND (reference sequence). This CDR3 has 14 residues. The CDR3 region has the DNA TGTGCCAGTAGTCCCCGGGACAGGTTGGCAGAGCAGTACTTC. Amino acid sequence: CASSPRDRLAEQYF. Filled out from reference TRBV19 and TRBJ2-7, the complete variable domain reads DGGITQSPKYLFRKEGQNVTLSCEQNLNHDAMYWYRQDPGQGLRLIYYSQIVNDFQKGDIAEGYSVSREKKESFPLTVTSAQKNPTAFYLCASSPRDRLAEQYFGPGTRLTVT.

The J gene is TRBJ2-1, the V gene TRBV9; 10 bases agree with TRBD2. This CDR3 is built from 15 residues. V lost 3 bases, J lost 6 bases, and 6 bases stayed unmatched. The germline V gene encodes CDR1 SGDLS and CDR2 YYNGEE. This chain's CDR3 is CASSAIAGGRNEQFF. The CDR3 coding sequence is TGTGCCAGCAGCGCAATAGCGGGGGGACGCAATGAGCAGTTCTTC.

The chain has TRBV7-8 and TRBJ1-1; no clear D. The length of the CDR3 is 14 residues. Germline CDR1 reads SGHVS; CDR2 reads FQNEAQ. V shed 1 base and J shed 3 bases, with 9 bases lying between them. The CDR3 nucleotides are TGTGCCAGCAGCTTAGTCTTACAGTACACTGAAGCTTTCTTT. This translates into CASSLVLQYTEAFF.

This CDR3 reads CASSRSGTRNEQFF. For the CDR3, the DNA is TGTGCCAGCAGTCGGTCCGGGACACGCAACGAGCAGTTCTTC. The chain employs TRBV6-2 or TRBV6-3 and TRBJ2-1, with D possibly being TRBD1 (6 bases). This CDR3 has 14 amino acids. Trimming took 5 bases from V and 10 from J, leaving 18 bases between them. The germline CDR1 and CDR2 sequences are MNHEY and SVGEGT.

This clone has just a few counts. The rearrangement joins TRBV6-5 to TRBJ2-3; D gene ambiguous. V dropped 3 bases and J dropped 4 bases, with 11 bases sitting between them. CDR1 and CDR2 (germline): MNHEY, SVGAGI. The CDR3 has 14 amino acids. Here the CDR3 reads CASSYGFSPDTQYF. In nucleotides, the CDR3 is TGTGCCAGCAGTTATGGCTTCTCCCCAGATACGCAGTATTTT.

This clone occurred a few times. V is TRBV18 and J is TRBJ2-2; maybe TRBD1 (5 bases). There are 14 residues in the CDR3. CDR1 is KGHSH, CDR2 LQKENI, per germline. Trimming took 5 bases from V and 7 from J, leaving 14 bases between them. In DNA form, the CDR3 reads TGTGCCAGCTCATACCTCACCACAGGCGGGGAGCTGTTTTTT. It specifies CASSYLTTGGELFF.

In its sample, this clone was seen a few times. The chain has TRBV27 and TRBJ1-6; D is undetermined. V lost 5 bases and J 3 bases, leaving 14 bases between the germline ends. Germline CDR1 and CDR2: MNHEY and SMNVEV (reference sequence). The CDR3 totals 16 residues. CDR3 amino acids: CASSLQASLYNSPLHF. CDR3 in DNA: TGTGCCAGCAGTCTGCAGGCGTCTCTCTATAATTCACCCCTCCACTTT.

J is TRBJ2-7 and V is TRBV7-2, with a tentative D call TRBD1 (6 bases). CDR3 length: 14 amino acids. The germline V and J ends were trimmed by 1 base and 3 bases, with 10 bases remaining between them. The germline CDR1 and CDR2 sequences are SGHTA and FQGNSA. The CDR3, as DNA: TGTGCCAGCAGCTTAGACAGGGCTTACTACGAGCAGTACTTC. It specifies CASSLDRAYYEQYF.

The V gene is TRBV10-3, the J gene TRBJ2-6; 7 bases fit TRBD1. CDR3 size: 16 residues. Germline CDR1 reads ENHRY; CDR2 reads SYGVKD. V lost 11 bases, J lost 0 bases, and 10 bases stayed unmatched. CDR3 in amino acids: CAPRDSVSSGANVLTF. CDR3 nucleotides: TGTGCCCCCCGGGACAGTGTTTCCTCTGGGGCCAACGTCCTGACTTTC.

The chain joins TRBV3-1 (or the pseudogene TRBV3-2) to TRBJ2-7; 12 bases are shared with TRBD2. The CDR3 is made up of 12 amino acids. V lost 6 bases, J lost 9 bases, and 3 bases stayed unmatched. CDR1 is LGHDT and CDR2 is YNNKEL in the germline V gene (reference sequence). The CDR3 DNA is TGTGCCAGCAGTCTAGCGGGGGGGGCGCAGTACTTC. This translates into CASSLAGGAQYF.

The rearrangement uses TRBV19 and TRBJ1-2; no clear D. CDR3 length: 15 amino acids. Deletions cut 3 bases from V and 4 bases from J, with 15 bases between. Germline CDR1 and CDR2: LNHDA and SQIVND (reference sequence). CDR3 in amino acids: CASSIRNGAPYGYTF. The DNA for the CDR3 is TGTGCCAGTAGTATTAGGAACGGAGCCCCCTATGGCTACACCTTC.

The chain links TRBV10-2 to TRBJ1-5; D is unresolved. Trimming left V 10 bases short and J 2 bases short, with 12 bases between. CDR3 length equals 13 residues. The germline CDR1 and CDR2 sequences are WSHSY and SAAADI. The CDR3 DNA reads TGCGCCACCGGGAACCGGGGCAATCAGCCCCAGCATTTT. Its protein is CATGNRGNQPQHF.

This clone was observed a single time. The V gene is TRBV5-1, the J gene TRBJ1-6, with D possibly matching TRBD1 (6 bases). CDR3 length: 15 residues. Trimming removed 0 bases from V and 7 bases from J, with 11 bases in between. Germline CDR1 is SGHRS and CDR2 is YFSETQ. Written as DNA, the CDR3 is TGCGCCAGCAGCTTGGTCAACAGGGTGAATTCACCCCTCCACTTT. This translates into CASSLVNRVNSPLHF.